This TCR beta chain came from a study of blood T cell repertoires in COVID-19. Overall study context: Donors in the United States, Italy and Spain gave samples during acute or convalescent COVID-19. Sources were T cells, B-cell-depleted T cells, or PBMCs; the material itself was cDNA or gDNA.

This clone was recorded at least ten times. Trimming removed 0 bases at V and 7 bases at J, with 10 bases between. There are 14 residues in the CDR3. Germline V CDR1 and CDR2: SGHNT, YYREEE (reference sequence). Under the authors' procedure: Researchers report that nucleated cell counts were estimated from reference gene primer amplification. Data came from immunoSEQ multiplex PCR; TCRdb stores just in-frame clones and leaves some out. V, J and clone size were drawn from that table, and D and trimming were deduced from the DNA. The sample has roughly 130,000 clones; roughly 80% are singletons. The origin of this receptor is a woman aged 45 to 65 with acute or convalescent COVID-19. What was sequenced was peripheral blood. This chain uses TRBV5-4 with TRBJ2-2; possible D gene TRBD2, 6 bases. The CDR3 sequence is CASSLEAGFGELFF. The CDR3 DNA follows: TGTGCCAGCAGCTTGGAGGCGGGGTTCGGGGAGCTGTTTTTT.